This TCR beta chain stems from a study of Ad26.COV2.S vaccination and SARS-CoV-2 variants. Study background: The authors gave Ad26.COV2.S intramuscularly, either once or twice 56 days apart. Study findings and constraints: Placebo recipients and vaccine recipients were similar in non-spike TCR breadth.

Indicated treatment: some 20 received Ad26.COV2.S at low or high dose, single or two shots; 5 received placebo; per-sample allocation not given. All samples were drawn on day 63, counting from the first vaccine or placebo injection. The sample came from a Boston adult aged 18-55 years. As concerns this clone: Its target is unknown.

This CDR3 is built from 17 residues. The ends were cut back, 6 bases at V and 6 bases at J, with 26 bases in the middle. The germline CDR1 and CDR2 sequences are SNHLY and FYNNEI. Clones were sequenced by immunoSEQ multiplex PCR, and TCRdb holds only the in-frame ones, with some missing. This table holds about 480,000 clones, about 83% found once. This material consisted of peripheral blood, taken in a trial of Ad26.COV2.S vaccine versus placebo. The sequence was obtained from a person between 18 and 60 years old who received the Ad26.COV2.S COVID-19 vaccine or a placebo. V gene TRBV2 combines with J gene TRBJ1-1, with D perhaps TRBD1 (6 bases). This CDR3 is CASRRNRAGRPGAEAFF. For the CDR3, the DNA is TGTGCCAGCAGAAGGAACAGGGCCGGACGACCGGGGGCTGAAGCTTTCTTT. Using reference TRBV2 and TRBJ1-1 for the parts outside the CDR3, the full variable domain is EPEVTQTPSHQVTQMGQEVILRCVPISNHLYFYWYRQILGQKVEFLVSFYNNEISEKSEIFDDQFSVERPDGSNFTLKIRSTKLEDSAMYFCASRRNRAGRPGAEAFFGQGTRLTVV.